This TCR beta chain was sequenced for a study of shared clonotypes between healthy human individuals. Study-level findings and limits: On the whole, naive subsets had larger estimated richness than memory subsets had. With a handful of donors compared, around 5.4% of naive CD4 clonotypes were shared.

The CDR3 contains 14 residues. The V end lost 3 bases, the J end lost 8 bases, and 17 bases lay between the germline ends. CDR1 and CDR2 from the germline V gene are SGHRS and YFSETQ. The study ran the assay at deep level. This table comes from immunoSEQ multiplex PCR, and its TCRdb copy is limited to in-frame clones, with some not included. The sample shows approximately 180,000 clones, 85% to 95% of them seen only once. For this clone: Antigen unknown.

The sequencing sample was made of naive CD4+ T cells sorted from blood. Noted subset: CD45RA+ positively selected. This clonotype was obtained from a woman between 25 and 40 years old in good health. V usage is TRBV5-1 and J usage is TRBJ1-2, with D unclear. The CDR3 nucleotides read TGCGCCAGCAGCTCCCGGGGTACCCGGGAGGGCTACACCTTC. As protein: CASSSRGTREGYTF.